Below are 18 T cell receptor beta chains sequenced from a single sample in a study of cytomegalovirus exposure and HLA in healthy donors. The PCR ran on 60 Vbeta and 13 Jbeta primers. Measured with immunoSEQ multiplex PCR; TCRdb has only the in-frame clones, and not every one. The data contain tens of thousands of clones, roughly four fifths of them singletons. Source material: PBMCs. Source of these receptors: a woman in her 30s in good health and CMV-seropositive.

This clone has just a few counts. This chain joins TRBV5-6 and TRBJ1-2, with D tentatively TRBD1 (6 bases). This CDR3 has 15 amino acids. Per germline, CDR1 SGHDT and CDR2 YYEEEE. Trimming removed 1 base from V and 7 bases from J, with 17 bases in between. The CDR3 reads CASSLFSTGTIGYTF. The CDR3 region has the DNA TGTGCCAGCAGCTTGTTTAGTACAGGGACGATTGGCTACACCTTC.

This chain connects TRBV9 to TRBJ2-7; D is perhaps TRBD2 (6 bases). The CDR3 has 15 amino acids. The germline V and J ends were trimmed by 0 bases and 2 bases, with 12 bases remaining between them. Germline CDR1 and CDR2: SGDLS and YYNGEE. CDR3 in DNA: TGTGCCAGCAGCGTAGGTCCTAGCGAGGCCTACGAGCAGTACTTC. It yields the protein CASSVGPSEAYEQYF.

CDR3: CASSQRDSVSYGYTF. CDR3 DNA: TGTGCCAGCAGTCAGAGGGACAGCGTAAGCTATGGCTACACCTTC. The chain employs TRBV6-5 and TRBJ1-2, with 7 bases matching TRBD1. The germline CDR1 and CDR2 sequences are MNHEY and SVGAGI. The ends lost 5 bases at V and 4 bases at J; junction bases unmatched: 10. The CDR3 has 15 amino acids.

The chain has TRBV4-1 and TRBJ1-5; D is uncertain. V lost 2 bases to trimming and J lost 8 bases, with 10 bases between them. This CDR3 comprises 13 residues. CDR1 and CDR2 from the germline V gene are MGHRA and YSYEKL. The CDR3 DNA follows: TGCGCCAGCAGCCAACGGGAAGGAGAGCCCCAGCATTTT. Its protein is CASSQREGEPQHF.

The chain uses TRBV5-6 and TRBJ1-4; no clear D gene. The V gene's germline CDR1 is SGHDT and CDR2 YYEEEE. The CDR3 is made up of 14 amino acids. Trimming shortened V by 1 base and J by 7 bases, and 11 bases separated the two germline ends. CDR3 sequence (DNA): TGTGCCAGCAGCTTGAGAGGGTACGGTGAAAAACTGTTTTTT. It yields the protein CASSLRGYGEKLFF.

This chain joins TRBV9 and TRBJ2-6; maybe TRBD1 (5 bases). The germline V gene encodes CDR1 SGDLS and CDR2 YYNGEE. This CDR3 contains 16 residues. The V end lost 1 base, the J end lost 0 bases, and 8 bases lay between the germline ends. The CDR3 DNA reads as TGTGCCAGCAGCGTATTAGGGGACTCTGGGGCCAACGTCCTGACTTTC. It specifies CASSVLGDSGANVLTF.

In its sample, this clone was seen a few times. The chain links TRBV5-6 to TRBJ1-2; TRBD1 agrees at 11 bases. The V and J ends lost 0 bases and 7 bases, in that order; junction bases with no gene match: 5. This CDR3 is 15 amino acids long. The V gene's germline CDR1 is SGHDT and CDR2 YYEEEE. CDR3 sequence reads: CASSLVGTGGSGYTF. Written as DNA, the CDR3 is TGTGCCAGCAGCTTGGTAGGGACAGGGGGAAGTGGCTACACCTTC. Full variable domain (remainder filled in from reference TRBV5-6 and TRBJ1-2): DAGVTQSPTHLIKTRGQQVTLRCSPKSGHDTVSWYQQALGQGPQFIFQYYEEEERQRGNFPDRFSGHQFPNYSSELNVNALLLGDSALYLCASSLVGTGGSGYTFGSGTRLTVV.

The chain employs TRBV6-5 and TRBJ1-1; 9 bases fit TRBD1. The ends lost 5 bases at V and 7 bases at J; junction bases unmatched: 8. CDR1 MNHEY and CDR2 SVGAGI come from the germline V gene. There are 14 residues in the CDR3. The DNA of the CDR3 is TGTGCCAGCAGTACAGGGGGCGCAACCGGTGAAGCTTTCTTT. Amino acid sequence: CASSTGGATGEAFF.

The chain combines TRBV9 with TRBJ1-1; tentatively, D is TRBD1 (5 bases). The CDR3 contains 14 residues. V shed 4 bases and J shed 2 bases, with 12 bases lying between them. Germline loops: CDR1 SGDLS, CDR2 YYNGEE. The CDR3, as DNA: TGTGCCAGCAGCCCCCGTGACAGAAACACTGAAGCTTTCTTT. It encodes CASSPRDRNTEAFF.

J is TRBJ2-5 and V is TRBV30; possible D gene TRBD2, 6 bases. CDR1 and CDR2 from the germline V gene are GTSNPN and SVGIG (reference sequence). Trimming took 4 bases from V and 5 from J, leaving 11 bases between them. This CDR3 spans 12 amino acids. In nucleotides, the CDR3 is TGTGCCTGGATCGGTGGGAGGGAGACCCAGTACTTC. It yields the protein CAWIGGRETQYF.

The genes are TRBV18 and TRBJ2-7; TRBD1 aligns across 8 bases. This CDR3 spans 14 amino acids. V trimming: 3 bases; J trimming: 3 bases; junction bases outside the gene matches: 4. Germline CDR1 KGHSH, CDR2 LQKENI. CDR3 residues: CASSPSTGDYEQYF. Here the CDR3 DNA reads TGTGCCAGCTCACCGTCGACAGGGGACTACGAGCAGTACTTC.

The V call is TRBV11-2, the J call TRBJ2-3, with TRBD2 matching over 7 bases. This CDR3 spans 18 amino acids. With V trimmed by 2 bases and J by 1 base, 12 bases remained unmatched. CDR1 SGHAT and CDR2 FQNNGV come from the germline V gene. CDR3 sequence: CASSLLAGAIFGTDTQYF. The CDR3 region has the DNA TGTGCCAGCAGCTTACTGGCGGGAGCGATTTTCGGCACAGATACGCAGTATTTT.

This chain joins TRBV4-1 and TRBJ1-2; 7 nucleotides match TRBD1. This CDR3 comprises 15 residues. Losses at the gene ends were 4 bases for V and 2 bases for J; bases not matched to a gene: 7. Germline values: CDR1 MGHRA, CDR2 YSYEKL. CDR3 DNA: TGCGCCAGCAGCCCGTGGACGGACAGGAACTATGGCTACACCTTC. It encodes CASSPWTDRNYGYTF.

This chain links TRBV9 with TRBJ1-3; tentative D call: TRBD1 (6 bases). The CDR3 has 15 amino acids. The V gene lost 0 bases and the J gene lost 4 bases, with 11 bases spanning the gap. Germline assignment: CDR1 SGDLS and CDR2 YYNGEE. CDR3 DNA sequence: TGTGCCAGCAGCGTAGAGGGGGGGAAAGGAAACACCATATATTTT. Its protein is CASSVEGGKGNTIYF. The full variable domain, in which reference TRBV9 and TRBJ1-3 provide the parts outside the CDR3, is DSGVTQTPKHLITATGQRVTLRCSPRSGDLSVYWYQQSLDQGLQFLIQYYNGEERAKGNILERFSAQQFPDLHSELNLSSLELGDSALYFCASSVEGGKGNTIYFGEGSWLTVV.

The chain recombines TRBV28 with TRBJ1-2, with D unresolved. Germline assignment: CDR1 MDHEN and CDR2 SYDVKM. The CDR3 is made up of 13 amino acids. The V end was cut by 4 bases, the J end by 5 bases, with 11 bases between. CDR3: CASSSGNFYGYTF. The DNA for the CDR3 is TGTGCCAGCAGTTCGGGAAATTTTTATGGCTACACCTTC.

This chain uses TRBV29-1 with TRBJ1-2, with TRBD1 identical over 8 bases. The CDR3 has 16 amino acids. V lost 0 bases and J lost 5; bases outside the gene matches: 11. The germline V gene has CDR1 SQVTM and CDR2 ANQGSEA. CDR3 region: CSVEDPRTGSRYGYTF. The CDR3 region has the DNA TGCAGCGTTGAAGATCCTAGGACAGGGTCACGGTATGGCTACACCTTC.

The V gene is TRBV18, the J gene TRBJ1-1; D gene uncertain. Trimming removed 2 bases from V and 7 bases from J, with 11 bases in between. The CDR3 is 13 residues long. Germline V gene lookup returns CDR1 KGHSH and CDR2 LQKENI. The CDR3 protein is CASSPSQASEAFF. The DNA for the CDR3 is TGTGCCAGCTCACCATCCCAGGCCAGTGAAGCTTTCTTT.

This sequence joins TRBV29-1 and TRBJ2-3; TRBD2 aligns across 10 bases. Germline values: CDR1 SQVTM, CDR2 ANQGSEA. This CDR3 contains 17 residues. The junction had 13 bases not matched to a gene; V was cut back by 1 base and J by 6 bases. CDR3 in DNA: TGCAGCGTTGAAGGATGGACTAGCGGCGTGGGTGGGGATACGCAGTATTTT. Protein product: CSVEGWTSGVGGDTQYF.